Below are 25 T cell receptor beta chains sequenced from a single sample in a study of Ad26.COV2.S vaccination and SARS-CoV-2 variants. Treatment noted: some 19 received Ad26.COV2.S at low or high dose, single or two shots; about five received placebo; per-sample allocation not given. The samples date from day 63 after the first vaccine or placebo injection. Repertoires were generated with immunoSEQ multiplex PCR, while TCRdb's copy carries only in-frame clones and drops some. This table holds around 340,000 clones, approximately 86% found once. The material sequenced was peripheral blood, taken in a trial of Ad26.COV2.S vaccine versus placebo. The receptors stem from a person aged 18-60 years who received the Ad26.COV2.S COVID-19 vaccine or a placebo.

The V and J genes are TRBV28 and TRBJ2-3; 10 positions agree with TRBD1. From germline, CDR1 is MDHEN and CDR2 SYDVKM. The trim removed 2 bases at V and 5 bases at J, leaving 4 bases unmatched. This CDR3 is built from 15 residues. The CDR3 DNA reads as TGTGCCAGCAGTTTAGGGGGACAGGGGCAAGATACGCAGTATTTT. Translated: CASSLGGQGQDTQYF.

The CDR3 protein is CASSAREAGEGRTGELFF. The CDR3 DNA reads TGTGCCAGTAGTGCCCGGGAGGCGGGAGAAGGGAGGACCGGGGAGCTGTTTTTT. The chain uses TRBV19 and TRBJ2-2; 7 bases fit TRBD2. The CDR3 extends over 18 amino acids. J was trimmed by 5 bases and V by 5 bases; bases with no gene match: 17. Germline lookup yields CDR1 LNHDA and CDR2 SQIVND (reference sequence).

V is TRBV6-5 and J is TRBJ1-1, with 7 bases matching TRBD1. CDR1 is MNHEY, CDR2 SVGAGI, per germline. The CDR3 is 15 amino acids. After removal of 0 bases from V and 4 bases from J, the junction contained 5 bases not matched to a gene. The CDR3 nucleotides read TGTGCCAGCAGTTACTCCGACAGGGCCGCCACTGAAGCTTTCTTT. Residues: CASSYSDRAATEAFF.

CDR3 DNA sequence: TGTGCCAGCAGTTTGACAGGGGGTAATGAAAAACTGTTTTTT. It is translated as CASSLTGGNEKLFF. This sequence joins TRBV27 and TRBJ1-4; 9 bases are a match to TRBD1. The CDR3 loop spans 14 amino acids. V lost 3 bases to trimming and J lost 4 bases; unmatched junction nucleotides: 0. The germline CDR1 and CDR2 sequences are MNHEY and SMNVEV (reference sequence). Complete variable domain (other parts from reference TRBV27 and TRBJ1-4): EAQVTQNPRYLITVTGKKLTVTCSQNMNHEYMSWYRQDPGLGLRQIYYSMNVEVTDKGDVPEGYKVSRKEKRNFPLILESPSPNQTSLYFCASSLTGGNEKLFFGSGTQLSVL.

There are many counts of this clone. This chain connects TRBV9 to TRBJ2-7; D is unresolved. CDR1 is SGDLS and CDR2 is YYNGEE in the germline V gene. The CDR3 runs 14 residues. V dropped 2 bases and J dropped 6 bases, with 15 bases sitting between them. The DNA of the CDR3 is TGTGCCAGCAGCGTGAGTCTCGTGGCTGGCGAGCAGTACTTC. It is translated as CASSVSLVAGEQYF.

The chain recombines TRBV7-9 with TRBJ1-6, with no clear D. Germline V CDR1 and CDR2: SEHNR, FQNEAQ (reference sequence). V was shortened by 5 bases and J by 10 bases, with 15 bases between the two germline ends. The CDR3 is 14 amino acids. The CDR3 nucleotides are TGTGCCAGCAGCCTAGGTGCGGCGTCATCACCCCTCCACTTT. Protein product: CASSLGAASSPLHF. Full variable domain (remainder filled in from reference TRBV7-9 and TRBJ1-6): DTGVSQNPRHKITKRGQNVTFRCDPISEHNRLYWYRQTLGQGPEFLTYFQNEAQLEKSRLLSDRFSAERPKGSFSTLEIQRTEQGDSAMYLCASSLGAASSPLHFGNGTRLTVT.

The chain is built from TRBV27 and TRBJ2-3; D may match TRBD1 or TRBD2 (6 bases each). This CDR3 has 17 residues. Germline V gene data show CDR1 as MNHEY and CDR2 as SMNVEV (reference sequence). Trimming removed 6 bases from V and 0 bases from J, with 19 bases in between. The CDR3 DNA follows: TGTGCCAGCAGGTTTGTCGGGGGCCTACCTAGCACAGATACGCAGTATTTT. As protein: CASRFVGGLPSTDTQYF.

The chain employs TRBV5-6 and TRBJ1-1; weak D call: TRBD1 (6 bases). Trimming pared 6 bases from V and 1 base from J, leaving 19 bases between. CDR1 SGHDT and CDR2 YYEEEE come from the germline V gene. The length of the CDR3 is 16 residues. This chain's CDR3 is CASTTGGGGRNTEAFF. In DNA form, the CDR3 reads TGTGCCAGCACCACCGGCGGGGGCGGAAGGAACACTGAAGCTTTCTTT.

The V gene is TRBV11-2, the J gene TRBJ2-7; D is possibly TRBD2 (7 bases). The CDR3 totals 14 residues. CDR1 and CDR2 (germline): SGHAT, FQNNGV. The germline V and J ends were trimmed by 8 bases and 6 bases, with 20 bases remaining between them. CDR3 amino acids: CASGPGGQTLEQYF. The DNA of the CDR3 is TGTGCCAGCGGGCCCGGGGGGCAAACCCTCGAGCAGTACTTC.

In its sample, this clone was seen a few times. This chain connects TRBV4-2 to TRBJ2-7; the D call may be TRBD1 or TRBD2 (5 bases each). CDR3 length: 15 residues. Trimming pared 0 bases from V and 2 bases from J, leaving 11 bases between. The germline gives CDR1 LGHNA, CDR2 YNFKEQ. The CDR3 sequence is CASSQDRDGPYEQYF. Written as DNA, the CDR3 is TGTGCCAGCAGCCAAGACCGGGACGGACCCTACGAGCAGTACTTC.

V gene TRBV27 combines with J gene TRBJ1-2, with no clear D. The CDR3 spans 14 residues. Germline CDR1 and CDR2: MNHEY and SMNVEV (reference sequence). The V gene lost 4 bases and the J gene lost 6 bases, with 15 bases spanning the gap. In DNA form, the CDR3 reads TGTGCCAGCAGTTCCCCCCCGGGCATGGATGGCTACACCTTC. This translates into CASSSPPGMDGYTF.

This clone has a single count. This chain connects TRBV5-5 to TRBJ1-6, with a possible D match to TRBD1 (6 bases). This CDR3 spans 15 amino acids. V was shortened by 1 base and J by 8 bases, with 13 bases between the two germline ends. Germline CDR1 is SGHKS and CDR2 is YYEKEE (reference sequence). The CDR3: CASSLLRGSDSPLHF. The CDR3 nucleotides read TGTGCCAGCAGCTTGTTAAGGGGGAGCGATTCACCCCTCCACTTT.

The V gene is TRBV10-3, the J gene TRBJ2-1; 12 positions agree with TRBD2. V was clipped by 7 bases and J by 7 bases; unmatched bases: 8. This CDR3 is 15 amino acids long. CDR1 is ENHRY, CDR2 SYGVKD, per germline. The CDR3 spells CAITPETSGSNEQFF. The CDR3 nucleotides read TGTGCCATCACCCCGGAGACTAGCGGGAGTAATGAGCAGTTCTTC.

J is TRBJ2-3 and V is TRBV10-3; D possibly corresponds to TRBD1 (6 bases). Trimming took 2 bases from V and 5 from J, leaving 14 bases between them. The CDR3 is 15 residues long. Germline assignment: CDR1 ENHRY and CDR2 SYGVKD. As DNA, the CDR3 is TGTGCCATCAGTGAGACCCCGGGACACGGAGATACGCAGTATTTT. Protein product: CAISETPGHGDTQYF.

The chain links TRBV4-1 to TRBJ2-5; D unclear. Germline V gene lookup returns CDR1 MGHRA and CDR2 YSYEKL. This CDR3 has 11 residues. V dropped 3 bases and J dropped 8 bases, with 7 bases sitting between them. CDR3 sequence reads: CASSQAATQYF. CDR3 sequence (DNA): TGCGCCAGCAGCCAGGCAGCAACCCAGTACTTC.

The chain joins TRBV19 to TRBJ2-3; 7 bases are a match to TRBD2. The germline CDR1 and CDR2 sequences are LNHDA and SQIVND (reference sequence). J lost 2 bases, V lost 1 base, and 9 bases had no gene match. The CDR3 loop spans 17 amino acids. In nucleotides, the CDR3 is TGTGCCAGTAGTATAGGGGGCGGGGGACGCGTCACAGATACGCAGTATTTT. This gives the protein CASSIGGGGRVTDTQYF.

CDR3 residues: CASSERGASGNTIYF. For the CDR3, the DNA is TGCGCCAGCAGCGAAAGAGGGGCGAGTGGAAACACCATATATTTT. The rearrangement links TRBV10-2 to TRBJ1-3, with D perhaps TRBD1 (5 bases). This CDR3 is 15 amino acids long. Trimming removed 6 bases at V and 3 bases at J, with 15 bases between. Germline V gene sequence: CDR1 WSHSY, CDR2 SAAADI.

This clone turned up a few times. This chain uses TRBV20-1 with TRBJ1-5; D call uncertain. V was cut by 3 bases and J by 2 bases, with 8 bases left in between. The length of the CDR3 is 13 residues. Germline V gene sequence: CDR1 DFQATT, CDR2 SNEGSKA (reference sequence). CDR3 in amino acids: CSASSDGNQPQHF. The CDR3 bases are TGCAGTGCTAGTTCGGACGGCAATCAGCCCCAGCATTTT.

The V call is TRBV7-2, the J call TRBJ2-3; no definite D call. Looked up from germline, CDR1 is SGHTA and CDR2 is FQGNSA. This CDR3 is 13 amino acids long. V lost 1 base and J lost 6, with 8 bases in between. The CDR3 loop reads CASSLVSRDTQYF. CDR3 bases: TGTGCCAGCAGCTTAGTGTCTCGTGATACGCAGTATTTT.

This chain uses TRBV19 with TRBJ1-2, with TRBD1 matching 9 bases. There are 17 residues in the CDR3. Germline V gives CDR1 LNHDA, CDR2 SQIVND (reference sequence). V shed 9 bases and J 8 bases; nucleotides not matched to a gene: 22. The CDR3 bases are TGTGCCAGCCGTCTTGGGGACAGGGAGTTCAAATTTTCCGGCTACACCTTC. Protein sequence: CASRLGDREFKFSGYTF.

This clone has only a few counts. The gene calls are TRBV4-1 and TRBJ2-7, with 7 bases lining up with TRBD2. The germline CDR1 and CDR2 sequences are MGHRA and YSYEKL. The CDR3 runs 14 residues. Trimming cost V 5 bases and J 5 bases; bases outside gene matches: 9. The CDR3 here is CASSFRGLADEQYF. CDR3 sequence (DNA): TGCGCCAGCAGCTTCCGGGGTCTAGCGGACGAGCAGTACTTC.

The CDR3 DNA is TGTGCCAGTAGTATTGGTGGCCAGTATAATTCACCCCTCCACTTT. Its translation is CASSIGGQYNSPLHF. This sequence joins TRBV19 and TRBJ1-6; D is uncertain. Per germline, CDR1 LNHDA and CDR2 SQIVND (reference sequence). The CDR3 has 15 residues. The V end lost 3 bases, the J end lost 4 bases, and 10 bases lay between the germline ends.

J is TRBJ2-3 and V is TRBV28; either TRBD1 or TRBD2 may fit D (5 bases each). The CDR3 covers 14 residues. V was pared by 5 bases and J by 4 bases, with 13 bases between. The germline V gene has CDR1 MDHEN and CDR2 SYDVKM. DNA of the CDR3: TGTGCCAGCAGTACCCTCCAGGGAGCAGATACGCAGTATTTT. This translates into CASSTLQGADTQYF.

This clone was seen at least ten times. The V call is TRBV7-2, the J call TRBJ1-1; possible D gene TRBD1, 6 bases. Trimming cost V 7 bases and J 1 base, with 16 bases left between them. In germline, CDR1 is SGHTA, CDR2 FQGNSA. The CDR3 runs to 15 residues. This CDR3 is CASTEKPTGNTEAFF. The CDR3, as DNA: TGTGCCAGCACCGAAAAGCCGACAGGGAACACTGAAGCTTTCTTT.

The chain employs TRBV28 and TRBJ1-5; D gene unclear. There are 12 residues in the CDR3. Germline-derived CDR1 and CDR2 are MDHEN and SYDVKM. V was pared by 5 bases and J by 4 bases, with 6 bases between. The CDR3 DNA is TGTGCCAGCAGTGTAGTAAATCAGCCCCAGCATTTT. Protein: CASSVVNQPQHF.